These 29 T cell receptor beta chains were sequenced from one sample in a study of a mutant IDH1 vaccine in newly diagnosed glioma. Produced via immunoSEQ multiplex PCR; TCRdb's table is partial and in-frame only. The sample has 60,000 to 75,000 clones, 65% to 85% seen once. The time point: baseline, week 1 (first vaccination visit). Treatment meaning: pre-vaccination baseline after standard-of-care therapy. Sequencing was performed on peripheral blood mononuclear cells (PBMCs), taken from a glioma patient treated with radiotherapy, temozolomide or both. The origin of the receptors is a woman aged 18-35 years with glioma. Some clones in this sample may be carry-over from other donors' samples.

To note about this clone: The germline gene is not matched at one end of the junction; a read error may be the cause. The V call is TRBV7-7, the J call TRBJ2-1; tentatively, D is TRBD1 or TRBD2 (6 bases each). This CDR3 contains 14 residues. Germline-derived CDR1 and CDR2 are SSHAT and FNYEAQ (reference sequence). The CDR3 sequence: CASSLVSGRGEQFF. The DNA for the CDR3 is TGTGCTAGCAGCTTGGTTAGCGGTAGGGGGGAGCAGTTCTTC.

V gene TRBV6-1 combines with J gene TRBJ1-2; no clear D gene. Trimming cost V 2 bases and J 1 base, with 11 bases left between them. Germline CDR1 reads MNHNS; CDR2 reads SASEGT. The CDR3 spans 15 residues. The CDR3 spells CASSEYTFLNYGYTF. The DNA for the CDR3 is TGTGCCAGCAGTGAATACACTTTCCTTAACTATGGCTACACCTTC.

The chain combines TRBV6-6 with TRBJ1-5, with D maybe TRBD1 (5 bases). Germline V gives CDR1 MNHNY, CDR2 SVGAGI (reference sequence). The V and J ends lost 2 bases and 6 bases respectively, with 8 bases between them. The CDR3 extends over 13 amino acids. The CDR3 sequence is CASSYPGSQPQHF. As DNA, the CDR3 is TGTGCCAGCAGTTACCCAGGGAGTCAGCCCCAGCATTTT.

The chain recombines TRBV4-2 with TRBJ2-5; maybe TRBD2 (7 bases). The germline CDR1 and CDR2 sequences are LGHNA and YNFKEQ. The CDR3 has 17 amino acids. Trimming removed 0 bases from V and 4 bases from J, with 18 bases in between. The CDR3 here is CASSQEVAGALGETQYF. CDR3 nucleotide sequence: TGTGCCAGCAGCCAAGAGGTTGCGGGGGCCTTGGGAGAGACCCAGTACTTC.

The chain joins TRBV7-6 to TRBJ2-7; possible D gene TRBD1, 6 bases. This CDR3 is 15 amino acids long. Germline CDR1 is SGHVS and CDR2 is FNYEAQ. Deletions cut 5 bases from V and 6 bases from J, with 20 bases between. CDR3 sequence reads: CASSPPAGALSEQYF. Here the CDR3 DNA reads TGTGCCAGCAGCCCGCCGGCAGGGGCGCTTAGCGAGCAGTACTTC.

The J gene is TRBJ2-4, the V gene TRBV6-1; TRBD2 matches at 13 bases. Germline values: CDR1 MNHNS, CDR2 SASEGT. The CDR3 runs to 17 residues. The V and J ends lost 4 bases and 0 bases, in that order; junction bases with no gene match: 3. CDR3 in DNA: TGTGCCAGCAGTGGGACTAGCGGGAGTCTAGCCAAAAACATTCAGTACTTC. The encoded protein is CASSGTSGSLAKNIQYF.

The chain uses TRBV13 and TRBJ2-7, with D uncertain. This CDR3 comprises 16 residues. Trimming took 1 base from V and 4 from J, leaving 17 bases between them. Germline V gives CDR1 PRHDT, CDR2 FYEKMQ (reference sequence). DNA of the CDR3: TGTGCCAGCAGCTTAGTGGCTTCCCTAGATTCGTACGAGCAGTACTTC. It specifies CASSLVASLDSYEQYF. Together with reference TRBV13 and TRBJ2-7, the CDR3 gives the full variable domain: AAGVIQSPRHLIKEKRETATLKCYPIPRHDTVYWYQQGPGQDPQFLISFYEKMQSDKGSIPDRFSAQQFSDYHSELNMSSLELGDSALYFCASSLVASLDSYEQYFGPGTRLTVT.

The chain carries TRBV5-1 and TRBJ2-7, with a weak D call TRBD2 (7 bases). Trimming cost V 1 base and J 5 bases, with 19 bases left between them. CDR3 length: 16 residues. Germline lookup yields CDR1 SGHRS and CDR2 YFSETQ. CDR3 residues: CASSLTVRGAQHEQYF. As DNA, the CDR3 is TGCGCCAGCAGCTTGACGGTCCGGGGGGCTCAGCACGAGCAGTACTTC. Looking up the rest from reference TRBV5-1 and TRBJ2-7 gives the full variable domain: KAGVTQTPRYLIKTRGQQVTLSCSPISGHRSVSWYQQTPGQGLQFLFEYFSETQRNKGNFPGRFSGRQFSNSRSEMNVSTLELGDSALYLCASSLTVRGAQHEQYFGPGTRLTVT.

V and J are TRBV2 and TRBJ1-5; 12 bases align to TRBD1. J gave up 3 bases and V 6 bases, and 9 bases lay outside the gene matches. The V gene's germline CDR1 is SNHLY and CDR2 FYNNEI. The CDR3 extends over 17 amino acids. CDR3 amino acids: CASRPGQGAVVNQPQHF. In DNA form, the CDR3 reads TGTGCCAGCAGGCCGGGACAGGGGGCAGTGGTCAATCAGCCCCAGCATTTT.

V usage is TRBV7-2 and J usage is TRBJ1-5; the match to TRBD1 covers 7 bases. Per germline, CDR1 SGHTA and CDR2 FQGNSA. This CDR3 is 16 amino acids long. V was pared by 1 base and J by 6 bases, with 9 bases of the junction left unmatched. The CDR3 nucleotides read TGTGCCAGCAGCTTAGGGGCAGGGGGATTTGGTCAGCCCCAGCATTTT. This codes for CASSLGAGGFGQPQHF.

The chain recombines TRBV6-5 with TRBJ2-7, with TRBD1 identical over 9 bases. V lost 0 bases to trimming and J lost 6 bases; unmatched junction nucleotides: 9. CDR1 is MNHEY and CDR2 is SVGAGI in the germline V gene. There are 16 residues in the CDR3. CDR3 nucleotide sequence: TGTGCCAGCAGTTACTCAAAACAGGGGGCGGCAGGCGAGCAGTACTTC. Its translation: CASSYSKQGAAGEQYF.

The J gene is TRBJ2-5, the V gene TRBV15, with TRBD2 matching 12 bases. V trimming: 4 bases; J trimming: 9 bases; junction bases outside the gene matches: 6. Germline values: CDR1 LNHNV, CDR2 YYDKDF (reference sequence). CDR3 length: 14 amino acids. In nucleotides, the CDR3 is TGTGCCACCAGCACCAGGACTAGCGGGGCGCCCCAGTACTTC. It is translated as CATSTRTSGAPQYF. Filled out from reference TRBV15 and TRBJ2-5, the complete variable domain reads DAMVIQNPRYQVTQFGKPVTLSCSQTLNHNVMYWYQQKSSQAPKLLFHYYDKDFNNEADTPDNFQSRRPNTSFCFLDIRSPGLGDTAMYLCATSTRTSGAPQYFGPGTRLLVL.

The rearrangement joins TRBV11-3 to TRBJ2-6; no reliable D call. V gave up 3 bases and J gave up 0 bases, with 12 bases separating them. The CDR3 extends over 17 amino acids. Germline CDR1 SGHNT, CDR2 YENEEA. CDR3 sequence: CASSFRTRNSGANVLTF. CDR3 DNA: TGTGCCAGCAGCTTTAGGACCCGGAACTCTGGGGCCAACGTCCTGACTTTC.

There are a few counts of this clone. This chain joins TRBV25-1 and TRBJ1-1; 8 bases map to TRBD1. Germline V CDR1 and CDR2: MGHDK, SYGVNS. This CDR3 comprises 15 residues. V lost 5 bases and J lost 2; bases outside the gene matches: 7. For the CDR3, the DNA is TGTGCCAGCAGTTCCTACGGGACAGGAAACACTGAAGCTTTCTTT. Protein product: CASSSYGTGNTEAFF.

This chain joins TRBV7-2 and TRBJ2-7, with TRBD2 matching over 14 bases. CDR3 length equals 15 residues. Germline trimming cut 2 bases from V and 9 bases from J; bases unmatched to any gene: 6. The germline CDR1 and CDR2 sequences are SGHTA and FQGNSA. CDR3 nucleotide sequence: TGTGCCAGCAGCTTACCGACTAGCGGGGGGGCCAGGCAGTACTTC. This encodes CASSLPTSGGARQYF.

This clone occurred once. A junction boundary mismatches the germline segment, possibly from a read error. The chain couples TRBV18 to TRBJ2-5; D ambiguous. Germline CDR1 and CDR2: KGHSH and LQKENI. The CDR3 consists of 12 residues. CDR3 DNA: TGTGCCAGCTCACCACGAGAAGAGGCCCAGTACTTC. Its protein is CASSPREEAQYF.

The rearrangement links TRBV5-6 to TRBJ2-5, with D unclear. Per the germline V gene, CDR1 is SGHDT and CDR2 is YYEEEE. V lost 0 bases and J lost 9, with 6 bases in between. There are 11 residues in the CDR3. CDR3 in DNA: TGTGCCAGCAGCTTGGGTGTGGCCCAGTACTTC. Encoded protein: CASSLGVAQYF.

The DNA for the CDR3 is TGTGCCAGCAGTTATCGTCTGGGGTACACCGGGGAGCTGTTTTTT. Translation: CASSYRLGYTGELFF. This chain links TRBV6-6 with TRBJ2-2; D is undetermined. Trimming took off 3 bases at V and 3 bases at J, with 11 bases between the two ends. The CDR3 consists of 15 residues. Germline CDR1 reads MNHNY; CDR2 reads SVGAGI (reference sequence).

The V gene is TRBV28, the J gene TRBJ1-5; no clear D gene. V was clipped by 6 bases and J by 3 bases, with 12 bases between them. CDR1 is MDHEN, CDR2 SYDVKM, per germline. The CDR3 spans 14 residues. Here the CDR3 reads CASSSSGFNQPQHF. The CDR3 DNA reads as TGTGCCAGCAGCTCGTCCGGGTTCAATCAGCCCCAGCATTTT.

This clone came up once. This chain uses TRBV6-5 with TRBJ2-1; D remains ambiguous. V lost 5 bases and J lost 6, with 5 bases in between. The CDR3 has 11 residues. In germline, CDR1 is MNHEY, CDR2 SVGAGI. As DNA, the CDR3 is TGTGCCAGCAGTAGGGTCAATGAGCAGTTCTTC. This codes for CASSRVNEQFF.

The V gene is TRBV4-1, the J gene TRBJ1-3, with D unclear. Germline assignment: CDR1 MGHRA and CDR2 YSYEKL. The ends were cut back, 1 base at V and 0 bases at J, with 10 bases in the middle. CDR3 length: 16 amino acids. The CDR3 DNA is TGCGCCAGCAGCCAAGCGGGCAGCATCTCTGGAAACACCATATATTTT. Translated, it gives CASSQAGSISGNTIYF.

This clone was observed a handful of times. The CDR3 region is CASSQATASGYEQYF. The CDR3 DNA reads TGCGCCAGCAGCCAAGCGACCGCTTCTGGCTACGAGCAGTACTTC. The chain links TRBV4-3 to TRBJ2-7; D ambiguous. CDR1 is LGHNA and CDR2 is YSLEER in the germline V gene. V lost 1 base and J lost 3, with 13 bases in between. The CDR3 contains 15 residues.

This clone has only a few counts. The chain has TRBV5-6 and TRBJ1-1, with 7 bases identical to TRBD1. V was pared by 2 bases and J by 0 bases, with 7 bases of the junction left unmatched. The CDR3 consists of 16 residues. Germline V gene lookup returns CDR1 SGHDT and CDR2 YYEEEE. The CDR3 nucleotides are TGTGCCAGCAGCTTTCTGGGACAGAGTTTGAACACTGAAGCTTTCTTT. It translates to CASSFLGQSLNTEAFF.

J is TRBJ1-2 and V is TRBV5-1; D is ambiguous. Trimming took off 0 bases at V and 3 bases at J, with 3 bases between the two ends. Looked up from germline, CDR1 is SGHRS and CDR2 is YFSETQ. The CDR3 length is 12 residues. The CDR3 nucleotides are TGCGCCAGCAGCTTGGAGGACTATGGCTACACCTTC. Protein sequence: CASSLEDYGYTF.

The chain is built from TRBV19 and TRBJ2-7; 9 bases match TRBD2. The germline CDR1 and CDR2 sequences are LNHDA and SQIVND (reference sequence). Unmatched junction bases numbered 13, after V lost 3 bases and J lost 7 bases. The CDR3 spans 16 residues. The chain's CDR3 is CASSIIAGGRMREQYF. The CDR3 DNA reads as TGTGCCAGTAGTATCATCGCGGGAGGGAGAATGAGGGAGCAGTACTTC. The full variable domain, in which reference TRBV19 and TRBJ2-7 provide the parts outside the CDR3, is DGGITQSPKYLFRKEGQNVTLSCEQNLNHDAMYWYRQDPGQGLRLIYYSQIVNDFQKGDIAEGYSVSREKKESFPLTVTSAQKNPTAFYLCASSIIAGGRMREQYFGPGTRLTVT.

The CDR3 sequence is CASSADRVGQPQHF. DNA for the CDR3: TGTGCCAGTAGTGCGGACAGGGTAGGGCAGCCCCAGCATTTT. The V and J genes are TRBV19 and TRBJ1-5; 8 positions agree with TRBD1. The CDR3 is 14 amino acids. V dropped 5 bases and J dropped 7; count of bases not matched to a gene: 7. The germline gives CDR1 LNHDA, CDR2 SQIVND (reference sequence).

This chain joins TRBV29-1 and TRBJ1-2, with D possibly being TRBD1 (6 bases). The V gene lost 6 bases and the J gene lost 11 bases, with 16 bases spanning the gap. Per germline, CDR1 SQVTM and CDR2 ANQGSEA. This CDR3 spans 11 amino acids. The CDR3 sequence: CSVVTGISYTF. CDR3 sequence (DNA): TGCAGCGTCGTTACAGGGATATCGTACACCTTC.

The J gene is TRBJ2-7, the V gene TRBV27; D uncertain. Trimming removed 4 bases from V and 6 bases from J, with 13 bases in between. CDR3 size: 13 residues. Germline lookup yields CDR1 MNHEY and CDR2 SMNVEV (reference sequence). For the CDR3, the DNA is TGTGCCAGCAGTTCTCCGCCTAAGCTCGAGCAGTACTTC. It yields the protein CASSSPPKLEQYF.

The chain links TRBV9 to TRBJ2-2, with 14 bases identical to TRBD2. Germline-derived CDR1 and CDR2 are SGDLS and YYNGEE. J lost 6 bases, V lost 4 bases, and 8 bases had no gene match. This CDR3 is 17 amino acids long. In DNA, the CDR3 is TGTGCCAGCAGCTTGGGACTAGCGGGAGCCCCGCCCGGGGAGCTGTTTTTT. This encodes CASSLGLAGAPPGELFF.